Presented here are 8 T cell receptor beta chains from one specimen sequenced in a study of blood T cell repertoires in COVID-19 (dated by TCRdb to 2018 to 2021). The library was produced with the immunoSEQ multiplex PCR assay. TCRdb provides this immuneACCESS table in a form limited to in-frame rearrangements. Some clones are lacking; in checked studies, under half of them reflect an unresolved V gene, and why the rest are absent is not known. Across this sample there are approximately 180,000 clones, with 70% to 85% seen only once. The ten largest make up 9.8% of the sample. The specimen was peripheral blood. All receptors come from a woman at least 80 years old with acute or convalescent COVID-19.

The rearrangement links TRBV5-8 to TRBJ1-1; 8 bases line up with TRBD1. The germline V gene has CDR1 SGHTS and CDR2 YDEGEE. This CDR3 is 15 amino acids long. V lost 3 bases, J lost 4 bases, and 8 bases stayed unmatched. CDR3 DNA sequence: TGTGCCAGCAGCTCGGCTTTTGGACAGGGCACTGAAGCTTTCTTT. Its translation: CASSSAFGQGTEAFF.

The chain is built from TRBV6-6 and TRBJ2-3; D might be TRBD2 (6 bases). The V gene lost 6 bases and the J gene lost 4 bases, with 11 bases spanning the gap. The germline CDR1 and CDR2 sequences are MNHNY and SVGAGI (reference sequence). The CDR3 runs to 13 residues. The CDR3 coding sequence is TGTGCCAGCAGCTGGAGGGAGGCAGATACGCAGTATTTT. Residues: CASSWREADTQYF.

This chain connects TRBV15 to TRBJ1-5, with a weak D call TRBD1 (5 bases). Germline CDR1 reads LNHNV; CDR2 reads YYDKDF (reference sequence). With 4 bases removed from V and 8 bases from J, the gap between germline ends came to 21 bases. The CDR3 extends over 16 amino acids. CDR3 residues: CATSKGQDTSLEPQHF. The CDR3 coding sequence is TGTGCCACCAGCAAGGGCCAGGACACATCCTTGGAGCCCCAGCATTTT. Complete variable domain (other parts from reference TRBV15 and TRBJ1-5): DAMVIQNPRYQVTQFGKPVTLSCSQTLNHNVMYWYQQKSSQAPKLLFHYYDKDFNNEADTPDNFQSRRPNTSFCFLDIRSPGLGDTAMYLCATSKGQDTSLEPQHFGDGTRLSIL.

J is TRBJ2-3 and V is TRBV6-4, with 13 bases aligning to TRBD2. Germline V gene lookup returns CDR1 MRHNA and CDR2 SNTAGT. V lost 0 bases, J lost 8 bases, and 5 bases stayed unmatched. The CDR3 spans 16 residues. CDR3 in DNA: TGTGCCAGCAGTGACTCAACTAGCGGGGGGGCCGGTACGCAGTATTTT. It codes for CASSDSTSGGAGTQYF.

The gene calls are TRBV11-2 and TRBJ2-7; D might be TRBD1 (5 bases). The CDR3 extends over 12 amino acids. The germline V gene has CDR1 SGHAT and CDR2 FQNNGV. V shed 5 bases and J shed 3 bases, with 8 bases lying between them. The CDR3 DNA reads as TGTGCCAGCAGCGGCAGGGACTACGAGCAGTACTTC. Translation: CASSGRDYEQYF.

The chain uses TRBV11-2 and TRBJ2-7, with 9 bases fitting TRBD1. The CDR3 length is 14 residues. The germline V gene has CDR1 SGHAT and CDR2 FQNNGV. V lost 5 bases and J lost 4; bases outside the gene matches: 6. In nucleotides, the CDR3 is TGTGCCAGCAGCCGTACAGGGGGCTGGTACGAGCAGTACTTC. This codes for CASSRTGGWYEQYF.

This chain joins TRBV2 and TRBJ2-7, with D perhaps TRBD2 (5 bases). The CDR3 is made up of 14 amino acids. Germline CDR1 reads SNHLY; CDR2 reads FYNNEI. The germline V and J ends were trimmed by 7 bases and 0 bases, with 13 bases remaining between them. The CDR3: CASTVERSSYEQYF. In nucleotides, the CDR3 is TGTGCCAGCACCGTGGAGCGGAGCTCCTACGAGCAGTACTTC.

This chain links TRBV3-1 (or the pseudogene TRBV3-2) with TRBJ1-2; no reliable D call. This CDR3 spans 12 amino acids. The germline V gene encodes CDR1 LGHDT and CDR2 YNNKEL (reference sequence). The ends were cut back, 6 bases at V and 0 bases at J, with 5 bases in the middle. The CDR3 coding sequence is TGTGCCAGCAGGGCCTCTAACTATGGCTACACCTTC. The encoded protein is CASRASNYGYTF.